This T cell receptor (beta chain) was found in a study of human T cells and chemical hapten exposure. Overall study context: Weekly diphenylcyclopropenone doses were given to patients' scalps across the approximately 22-week study.

This clonotype has just a few counts. Its specificity is not known. This CDR3 region has 13 residues. Germline V CDR1 and CDR2: GTSNPN, SVGIG (reference sequence). Between the trimmed V and J ends, which lost 6 bases and 0 bases, there was a span of 9 bases. Points from the study as a whole: Donors were affected by alopecia, so their immune reaction might vary from that of healthy individuals. Expanded TCR sets contained significantly more large CDR3 similarity clusters than controls.

For the library, individual cDNA molecules each received unique molecular identifiers. TCRdb fed the RACE reads into MiXCR, producing one record per CDR3 protein. The table includes around 40,000 distinct CDR3 sequences, roughly an eighth detected once. Documented time point: patch test 3, about 24 weeks after DPC sensitization. As for treatment: therapeutic diphenylcyclopropenone sensitization with weekly scalp DPC. Researchers extracted total RNA from unfractionated whole blood. The V call is TRBV30, the J call TRBJ1-5; D gene uncertain. This clonotype originated in a woman between 40 and 55 years old with alopecia areata. Some clones in this sample may be carry-over from other donors' samples. The source was whole blood, collected in connection with sensitization to the hapten diphenylcyclopropenone (DPC). The CDR3 reads CACTRGSNQPQHF. CDR3 in DNA: TGTGCCTGTACGAGAGGTAGCAATCAGCCCCAGCATTTT.